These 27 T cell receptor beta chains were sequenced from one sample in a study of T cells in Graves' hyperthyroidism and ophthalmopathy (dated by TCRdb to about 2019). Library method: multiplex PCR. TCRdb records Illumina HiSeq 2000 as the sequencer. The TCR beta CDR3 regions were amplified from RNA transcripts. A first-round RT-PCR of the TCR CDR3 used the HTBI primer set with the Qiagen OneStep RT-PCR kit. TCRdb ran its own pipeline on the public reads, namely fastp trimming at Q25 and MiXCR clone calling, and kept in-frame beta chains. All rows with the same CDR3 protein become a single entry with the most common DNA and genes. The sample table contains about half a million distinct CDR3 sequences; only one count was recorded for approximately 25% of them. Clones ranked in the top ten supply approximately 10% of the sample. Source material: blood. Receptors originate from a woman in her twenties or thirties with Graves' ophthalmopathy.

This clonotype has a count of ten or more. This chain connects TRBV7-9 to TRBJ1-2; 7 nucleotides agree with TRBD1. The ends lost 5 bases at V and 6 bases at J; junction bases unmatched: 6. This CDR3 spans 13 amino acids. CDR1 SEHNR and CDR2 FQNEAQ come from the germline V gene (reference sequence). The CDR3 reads CASSLQGGDGYTF. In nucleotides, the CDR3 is TGTGCCAGCAGCCTCCAGGGGGGGGATGGCTACACCTTC. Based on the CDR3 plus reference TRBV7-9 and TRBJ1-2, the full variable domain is DTGVSQNPRHKITKRGQNVTFRCDPISEHNRLYWYRQTLGQGPEFLTYFQNEAQLEKSRLLSDRFSAERPKGSFSTLEIQRTEQGDSAMYLCASSLQGGDGYTFGSGTRLTVV.

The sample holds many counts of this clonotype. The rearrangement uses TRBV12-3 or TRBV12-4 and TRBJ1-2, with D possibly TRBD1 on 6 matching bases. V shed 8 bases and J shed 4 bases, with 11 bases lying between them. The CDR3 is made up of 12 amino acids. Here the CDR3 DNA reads TGTGCCAGCGGGGGCAGGGTCTATGGCTACACCTTC. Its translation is CASGGRVYGYTF.

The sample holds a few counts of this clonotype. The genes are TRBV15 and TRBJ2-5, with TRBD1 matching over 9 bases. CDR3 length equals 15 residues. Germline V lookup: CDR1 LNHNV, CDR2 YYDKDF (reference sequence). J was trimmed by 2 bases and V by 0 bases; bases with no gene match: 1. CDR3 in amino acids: CATSREGTGQETQYF. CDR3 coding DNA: TGTGCCACCAGCAGAGAGGGGACAGGGCAAGAGACCCAGTACTTC.

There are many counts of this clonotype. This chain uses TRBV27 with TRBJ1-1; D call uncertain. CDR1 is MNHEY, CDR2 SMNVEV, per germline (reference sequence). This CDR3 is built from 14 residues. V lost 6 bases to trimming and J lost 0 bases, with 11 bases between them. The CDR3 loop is CASSPVAVNTEAFF. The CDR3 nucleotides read TGTGCCAGCAGCCCCGTGGCAGTGAACACTGAAGCTTTCTTT.

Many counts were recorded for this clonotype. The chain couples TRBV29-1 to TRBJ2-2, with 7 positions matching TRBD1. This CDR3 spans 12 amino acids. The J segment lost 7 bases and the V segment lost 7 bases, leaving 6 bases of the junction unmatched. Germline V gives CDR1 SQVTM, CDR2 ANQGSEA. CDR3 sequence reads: CSGTGAGGELFF. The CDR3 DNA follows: TGCAGCGGCACAGGGGCGGGCGGGGAGCTGTTTTTT.

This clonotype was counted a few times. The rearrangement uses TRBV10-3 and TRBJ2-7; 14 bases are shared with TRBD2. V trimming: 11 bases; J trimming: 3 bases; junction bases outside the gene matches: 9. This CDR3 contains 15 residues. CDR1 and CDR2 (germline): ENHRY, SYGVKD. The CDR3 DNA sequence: TGTGCCCCCCAGGGGACTAGCGGGGGTATCTACGAGCAGTACTTC. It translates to CAPQGTSGGIYEQYF.

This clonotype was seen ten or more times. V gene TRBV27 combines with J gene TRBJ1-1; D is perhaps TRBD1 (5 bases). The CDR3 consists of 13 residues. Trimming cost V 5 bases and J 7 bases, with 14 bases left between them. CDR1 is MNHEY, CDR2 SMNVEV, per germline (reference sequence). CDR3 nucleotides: TGTGCCAGCAGTCTAGTCGGGGACCTTGAAGCTTTCTTT. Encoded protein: CASSLVGDLEAFF.

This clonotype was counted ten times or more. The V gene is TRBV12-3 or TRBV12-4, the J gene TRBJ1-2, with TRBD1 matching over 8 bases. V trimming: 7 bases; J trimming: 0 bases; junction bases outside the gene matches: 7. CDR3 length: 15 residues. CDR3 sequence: CASTLTGGANYGYTF. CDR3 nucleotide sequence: TGTGCCAGCACCCTTACAGGGGGGGCTAACTATGGCTACACCTTC.

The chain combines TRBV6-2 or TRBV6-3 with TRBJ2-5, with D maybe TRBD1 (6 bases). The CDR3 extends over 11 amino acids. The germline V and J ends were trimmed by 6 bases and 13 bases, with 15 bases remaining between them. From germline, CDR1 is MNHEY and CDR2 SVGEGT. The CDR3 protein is CASSQGHTVYF. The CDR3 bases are TGTGCCAGCAGCCAGGGACATACAGTGTACTTC.

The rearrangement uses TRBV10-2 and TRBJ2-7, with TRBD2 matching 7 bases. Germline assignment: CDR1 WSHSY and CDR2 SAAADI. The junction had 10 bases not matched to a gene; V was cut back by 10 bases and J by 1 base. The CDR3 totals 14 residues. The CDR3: CAIRAGTSSYEQYF. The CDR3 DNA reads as TGCGCCATTCGAGCGGGAACTTCATCCTACGAGCAGTACTTC.

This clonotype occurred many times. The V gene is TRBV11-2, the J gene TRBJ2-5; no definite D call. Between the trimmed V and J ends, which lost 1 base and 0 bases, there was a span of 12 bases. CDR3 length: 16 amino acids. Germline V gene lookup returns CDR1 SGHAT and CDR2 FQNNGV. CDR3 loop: CASSLGSFPYQETQYF. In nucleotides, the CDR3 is TGTGCCAGCAGCTTAGGGTCTTTCCCGTACCAAGAGACCCAGTACTTC.

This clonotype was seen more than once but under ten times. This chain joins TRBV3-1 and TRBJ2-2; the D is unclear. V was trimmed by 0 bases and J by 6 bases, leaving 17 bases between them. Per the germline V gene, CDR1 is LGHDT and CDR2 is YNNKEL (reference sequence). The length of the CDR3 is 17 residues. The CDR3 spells CASSQDRSRTDAGELFF. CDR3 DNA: TGTGCCAGCAGCCAAGATCGGAGTAGAACGGACGCCGGGGAGCTGTTTTTT.

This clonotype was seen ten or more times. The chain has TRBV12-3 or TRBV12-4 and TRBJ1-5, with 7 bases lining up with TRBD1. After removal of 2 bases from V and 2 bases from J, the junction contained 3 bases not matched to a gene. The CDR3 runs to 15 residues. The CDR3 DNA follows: TGTGCCAGCAGTTTAACAGGGGAAGGCAATCAGCCCCAGCATTTT. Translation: CASSLTGEGNQPQHF.

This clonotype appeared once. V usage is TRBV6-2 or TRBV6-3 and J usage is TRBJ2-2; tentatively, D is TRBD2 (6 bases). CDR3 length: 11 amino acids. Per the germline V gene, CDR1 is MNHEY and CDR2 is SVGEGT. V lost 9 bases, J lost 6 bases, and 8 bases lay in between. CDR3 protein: CASRESGELFF. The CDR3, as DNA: TGTGCCAGTCGGGAGTCCGGGGAGCTGTTTTTT.

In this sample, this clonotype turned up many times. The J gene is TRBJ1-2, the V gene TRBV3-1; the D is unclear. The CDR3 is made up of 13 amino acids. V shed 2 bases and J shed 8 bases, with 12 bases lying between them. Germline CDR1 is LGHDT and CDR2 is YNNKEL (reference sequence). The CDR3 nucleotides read TGTGCCAGCAGCCAACGTGAGGTGTCCGGCTACACCTTC. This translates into CASSQREVSGYTF. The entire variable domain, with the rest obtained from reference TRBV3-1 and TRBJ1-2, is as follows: DTAVSQTPKYLVTQMGNDKSIKCEQNLGHDTMYWYKQDSKKFLKIMFSYNNKELIINETVPNRFSPKSPDKAHLNLHINSLELGDSAVYFCASSQREVSGYTFGSGTRLTVV.

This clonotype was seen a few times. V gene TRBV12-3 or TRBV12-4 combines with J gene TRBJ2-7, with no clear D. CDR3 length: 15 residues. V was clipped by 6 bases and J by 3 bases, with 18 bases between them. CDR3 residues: CASSPGAWGGYEQYF. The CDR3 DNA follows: TGTGCCAGCAGCCCTGGAGCGTGGGGTGGCTACGAGCAGTACTTC.

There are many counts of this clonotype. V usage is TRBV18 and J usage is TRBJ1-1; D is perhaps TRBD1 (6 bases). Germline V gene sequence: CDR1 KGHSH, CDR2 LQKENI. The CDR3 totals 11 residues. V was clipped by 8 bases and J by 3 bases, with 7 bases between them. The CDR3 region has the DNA TGTGCCAGCAAGGGGGACACTGAAGCTTTCTTT. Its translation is CASKGDTEAFF.

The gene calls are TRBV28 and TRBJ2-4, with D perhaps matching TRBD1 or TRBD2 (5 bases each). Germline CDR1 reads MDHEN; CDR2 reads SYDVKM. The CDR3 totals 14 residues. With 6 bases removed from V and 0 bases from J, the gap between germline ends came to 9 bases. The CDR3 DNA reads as TGTGCCAGCAGACCGGGGACAGCCAAAAACATTCAGTACTTC. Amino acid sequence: CASRPGTAKNIQYF.

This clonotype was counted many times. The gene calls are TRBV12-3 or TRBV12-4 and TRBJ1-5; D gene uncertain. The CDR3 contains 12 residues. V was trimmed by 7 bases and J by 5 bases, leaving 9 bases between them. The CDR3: CASNGWDQPQHF. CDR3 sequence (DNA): TGTGCCAGCAACGGGTGGGATCAGCCCCAGCATTTT.

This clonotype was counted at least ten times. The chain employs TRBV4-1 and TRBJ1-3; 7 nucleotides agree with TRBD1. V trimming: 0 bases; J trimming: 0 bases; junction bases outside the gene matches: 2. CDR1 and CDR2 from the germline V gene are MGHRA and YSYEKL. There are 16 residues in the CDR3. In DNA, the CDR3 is TGCGCCAGCAGCCAAGAGACAGGGAGCTCTGGAAACACCATATATTTT. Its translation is CASSQETGSSGNTIYF.

The CDR3 here is CASSFDHFTEAFF. CDR3 coding DNA: TGTGCCAGCAGCTTCGATCACTTCACTGAAGCTTTCTTT. The chain employs TRBV7-3 and TRBJ1-1; D is unclear. The V and J ends lost 3 bases and 4 bases respectively, with 9 bases between them. This CDR3 has 13 amino acids. CDR1 SGHTA and CDR2 FQGTGA come from the germline V gene. Combining the CDR3 with reference TRBV7-3 and TRBJ1-1 gives the whole variable domain GAGVSQTPSNKVTEKGKYVELRCDPISGHTALYWYRQSLGQGPEFLIYFQGTGAADDSGLPNDRFFAVRPEGSVSTLKIQRTERGDSAVYLCASSFDHFTEAFFGQGTRLTVV.

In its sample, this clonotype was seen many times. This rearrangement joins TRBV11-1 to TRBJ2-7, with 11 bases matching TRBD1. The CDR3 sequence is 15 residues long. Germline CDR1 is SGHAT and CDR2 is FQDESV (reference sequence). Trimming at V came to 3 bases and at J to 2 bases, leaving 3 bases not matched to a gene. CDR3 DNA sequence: TGTGCCAGCAGCTTGGGGACAGGGGGACCCTACGAGCAGTACTTC. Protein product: CASSLGTGGPYEQYF.

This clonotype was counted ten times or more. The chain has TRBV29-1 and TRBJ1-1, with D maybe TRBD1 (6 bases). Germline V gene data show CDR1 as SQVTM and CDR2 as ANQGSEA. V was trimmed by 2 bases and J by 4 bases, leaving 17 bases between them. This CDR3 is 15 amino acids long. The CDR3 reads CSVELMGAPSTEAFF. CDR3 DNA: TGCAGCGTTGAACTTATGGGGGCTCCTAGCACTGAAGCTTTCTTT.

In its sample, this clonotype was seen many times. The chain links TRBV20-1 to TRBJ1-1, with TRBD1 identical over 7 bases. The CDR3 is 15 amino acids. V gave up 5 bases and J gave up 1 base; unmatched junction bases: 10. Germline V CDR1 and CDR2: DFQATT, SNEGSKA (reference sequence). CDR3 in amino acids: CSAQIPTGQNTEAFF. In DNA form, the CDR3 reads TGCAGTGCTCAAATTCCGACAGGGCAGAACACTGAAGCTTTCTTT.

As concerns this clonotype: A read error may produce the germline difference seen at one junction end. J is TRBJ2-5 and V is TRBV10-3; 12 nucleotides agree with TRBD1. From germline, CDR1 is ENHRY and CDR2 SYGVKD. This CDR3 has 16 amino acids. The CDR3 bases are TGTGCCAGCAGTGAGGCCGGGACAGGGGGCGCGGAGACCCAGTACTTC. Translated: CASSEAGTGGAETQYF.

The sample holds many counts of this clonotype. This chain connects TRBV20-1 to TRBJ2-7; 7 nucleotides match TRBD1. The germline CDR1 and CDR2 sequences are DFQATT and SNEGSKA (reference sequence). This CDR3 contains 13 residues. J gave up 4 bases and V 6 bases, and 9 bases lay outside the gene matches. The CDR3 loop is CSAQLMGQYEQYF. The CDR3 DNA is TGCAGTGCCCAGCTGATGGGACAGTACGAGCAGTACTTC.

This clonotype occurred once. The CDR3 DNA reads TGTGCCGTAAACCGGTACTGTGGCTACACCTTC. Protein: CAVNRYCGYTF. The J gene is TRBJ1-2, the V gene TRBV30; D ambiguous. This CDR3 is built from 11 residues. Trimming removed 8 bases at V and 7 bases at J, with 14 bases between. Per germline, CDR1 GTSNPN and CDR2 SVGIG (reference sequence).